This T cell receptor (beta chain) was identified in a study of blood T cell repertoires in COVID-19. Study-wide background: Whether acute or convalescent, the COVID-19 samples came from the United States, Italy and Spain. The cDNA or gDNA used as material had been derived from T cells, B-cell-depleted T cells, or PBMCs.

This clone was detected only a few times. The V gene's germline CDR1 is SNHLY and CDR2 FYNNEI. This CDR3 contains 17 residues. With V trimmed by 6 bases and J by 2 bases, 8 bases remained unmatched. In the original workflow: Reference gene primer amplification gave estimated nucleated cell counts. TCRdb's copy holds only in-frame clones and misses some; the assay was immunoSEQ multiplex PCR. V and J calls and clone size are copied from that table; D and trimming were computed from the DNA. The top ten clones hold 25% to 30% of a sample with around 77,000 clones, more than 65% of them seen once. Source material: peripheral blood. The sequence came from a woman older than 75 with active or convalescent COVID-19. The chain couples TRBV2 to TRBJ2-3; 13 bases are a match to TRBD2. CDR3 nucleotide sequence: TGTGCCAGCAGGGACCCGGGACTAGCGGGGAACACAGATACGCAGTATTTT. It encodes CASRDPGLAGNTDTQYF.